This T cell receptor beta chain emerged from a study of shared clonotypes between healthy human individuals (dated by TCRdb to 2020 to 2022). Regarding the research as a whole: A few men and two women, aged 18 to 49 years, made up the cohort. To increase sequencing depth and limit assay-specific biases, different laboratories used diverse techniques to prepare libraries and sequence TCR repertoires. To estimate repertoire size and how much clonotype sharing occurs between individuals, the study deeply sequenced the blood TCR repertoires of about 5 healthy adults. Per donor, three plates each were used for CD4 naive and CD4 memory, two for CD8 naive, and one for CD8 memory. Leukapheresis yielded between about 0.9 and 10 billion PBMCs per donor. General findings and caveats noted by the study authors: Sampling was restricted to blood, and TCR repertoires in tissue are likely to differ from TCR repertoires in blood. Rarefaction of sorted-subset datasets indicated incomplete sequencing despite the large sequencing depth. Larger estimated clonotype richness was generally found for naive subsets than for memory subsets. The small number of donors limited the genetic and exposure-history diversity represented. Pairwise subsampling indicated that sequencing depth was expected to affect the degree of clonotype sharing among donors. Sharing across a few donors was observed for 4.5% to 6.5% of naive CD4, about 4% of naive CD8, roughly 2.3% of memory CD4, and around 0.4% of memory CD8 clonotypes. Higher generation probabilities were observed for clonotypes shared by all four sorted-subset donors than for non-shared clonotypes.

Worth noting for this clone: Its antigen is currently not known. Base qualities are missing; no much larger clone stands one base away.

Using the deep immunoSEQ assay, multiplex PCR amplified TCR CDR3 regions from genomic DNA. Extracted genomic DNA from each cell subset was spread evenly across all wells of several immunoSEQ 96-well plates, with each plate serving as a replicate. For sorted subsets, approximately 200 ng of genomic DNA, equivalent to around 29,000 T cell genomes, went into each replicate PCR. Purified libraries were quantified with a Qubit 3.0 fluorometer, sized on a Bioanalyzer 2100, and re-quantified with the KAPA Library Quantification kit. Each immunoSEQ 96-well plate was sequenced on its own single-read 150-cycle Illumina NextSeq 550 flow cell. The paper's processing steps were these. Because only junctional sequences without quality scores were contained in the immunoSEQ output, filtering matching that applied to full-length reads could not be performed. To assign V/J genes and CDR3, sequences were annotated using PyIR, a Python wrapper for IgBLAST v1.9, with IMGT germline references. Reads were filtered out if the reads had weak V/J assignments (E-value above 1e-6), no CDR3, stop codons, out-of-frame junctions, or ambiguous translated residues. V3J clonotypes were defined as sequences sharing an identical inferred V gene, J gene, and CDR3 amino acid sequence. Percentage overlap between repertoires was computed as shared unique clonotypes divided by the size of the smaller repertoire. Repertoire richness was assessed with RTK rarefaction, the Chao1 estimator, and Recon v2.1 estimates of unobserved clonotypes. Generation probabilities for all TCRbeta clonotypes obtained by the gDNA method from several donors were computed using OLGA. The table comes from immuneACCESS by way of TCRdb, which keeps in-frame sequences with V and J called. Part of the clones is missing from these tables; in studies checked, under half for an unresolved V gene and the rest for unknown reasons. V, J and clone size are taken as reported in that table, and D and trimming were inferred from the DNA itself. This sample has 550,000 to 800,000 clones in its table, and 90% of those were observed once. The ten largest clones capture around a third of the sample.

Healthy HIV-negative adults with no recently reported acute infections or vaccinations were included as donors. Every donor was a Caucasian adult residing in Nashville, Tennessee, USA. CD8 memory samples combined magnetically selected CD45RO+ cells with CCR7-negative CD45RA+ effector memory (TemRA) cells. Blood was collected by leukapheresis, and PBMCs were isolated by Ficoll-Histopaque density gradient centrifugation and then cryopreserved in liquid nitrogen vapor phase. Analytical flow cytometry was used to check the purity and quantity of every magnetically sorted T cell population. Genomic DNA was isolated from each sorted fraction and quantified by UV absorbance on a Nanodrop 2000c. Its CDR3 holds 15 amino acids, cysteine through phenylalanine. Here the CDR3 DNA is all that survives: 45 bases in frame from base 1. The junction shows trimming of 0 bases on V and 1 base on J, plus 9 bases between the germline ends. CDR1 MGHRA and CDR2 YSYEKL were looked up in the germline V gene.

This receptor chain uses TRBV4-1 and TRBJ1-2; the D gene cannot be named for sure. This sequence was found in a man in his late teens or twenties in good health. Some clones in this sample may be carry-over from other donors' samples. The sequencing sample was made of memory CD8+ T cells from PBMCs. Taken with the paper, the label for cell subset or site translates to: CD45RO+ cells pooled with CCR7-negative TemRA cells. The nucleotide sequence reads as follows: TGCGCCAGCAGCCAAGATCGTGTAGTTAACTATGGCTACACCTTC. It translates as CASSQDRVVNYGYTF.